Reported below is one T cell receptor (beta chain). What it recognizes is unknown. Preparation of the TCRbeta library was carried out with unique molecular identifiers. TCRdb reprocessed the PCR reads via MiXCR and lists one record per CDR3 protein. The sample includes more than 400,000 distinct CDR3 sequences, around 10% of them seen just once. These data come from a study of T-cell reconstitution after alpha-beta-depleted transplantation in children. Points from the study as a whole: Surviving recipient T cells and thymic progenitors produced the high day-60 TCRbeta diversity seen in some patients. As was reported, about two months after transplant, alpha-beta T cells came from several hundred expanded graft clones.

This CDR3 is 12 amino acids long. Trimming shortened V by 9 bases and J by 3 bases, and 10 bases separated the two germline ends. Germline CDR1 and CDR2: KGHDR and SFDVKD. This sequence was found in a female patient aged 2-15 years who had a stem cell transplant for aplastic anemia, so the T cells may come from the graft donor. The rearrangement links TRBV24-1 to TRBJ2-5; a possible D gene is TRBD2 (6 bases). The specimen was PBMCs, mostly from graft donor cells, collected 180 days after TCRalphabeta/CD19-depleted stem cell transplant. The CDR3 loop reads CATPREEETQYF. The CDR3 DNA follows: TGTGCCACCCCTAGGGAGGAAGAGACCCAGTACTTC.